The rows below give T cell receptor beta chains drawn from one sample of a study of memory CD4+ T cells and cytomegalovirus serostatus. Data came from immunoSEQ multiplex PCR; TCRdb stores just in-frame clones and leaves some out. The data show 55,000 to 60,000 clones, about 81% seen once. Sequenced input: memory CD4+ T cells from blood. These receptors originate from an adult in good health and CMV-seronegative. Each CDR3 is given with its conserved first and last residue. A D gene is named only where the DNA matches it firmly. Only some rows state a clone size, as once, few, many or a class for expanded clones.

v_call	j_call	d_call	clone_size	cdr3_nt	cdr3_aa
TRBV7-2	TRBJ1-2	TRBD1	NA	TGTGCCAGCAGCTTAGACAGGGGCTATGGCTACACCTTC	CASSLDRGYGYTF
TRBV19	TRBJ1-1	NA	NA	TGTGCCAGTACGGGTCTGGGAAAGGAAGAAGCTTTCTTT	CASTGLGKEEAFF
TRBV2	TRBJ2-1	NA	NA	TGTGCCAGCAGCGTAGACAATGAGCAGTTCTTC	CASSVDNEQFF
TRBV9	TRBJ2-7	NA	NA	TGTGCCAGCAGCAAGGGCATTACCTACGAGCAGTACTTC	CASSKGITYEQYF
TRBV18	TRBJ2-3	NA	NA	TGTGCCAGCTCACCCACTGAGAACCGAGATACGCAGTATTTT	CASSPTENRDTQYF
TRBV7-8	TRBJ2-7	TRBD2	NA	TGTGCCAGCAGCCCAAGACTAGCGGCGTCCTACGAGCAGTACTTC	CASSPRLAASYEQYF
TRBV30	TRBJ1-4	NA	NA	TGTGCCTGGAGTCCCAACGCTTACAGGGCAACTAATGAAAAACTGTTTTTT	CAWSPNAYRATNEKLFF
TRBV5-5	TRBJ2-7	TRBD1	NA	TGTGCCAGCAGCTTTCAACAGCCGGGACAGGGATCCTACGAGCAGTACTTC	CASSFQQPGQGSYEQYF
TRBV5-1	TRBJ1-4	NA	NA	TGCGCCAGCAGCTTACAAGCAACTAATGAAAAACTGTTTTTT	CASSLQATNEKLFF
TRBV6-1	TRBJ1-3	NA	few	TGTGCCAGCAGTGAAAATCCCGTAACGGGAAACACCATATATTTT	CASSENPVTGNTIYF
TRBV18	TRBJ2-5	NA	NA	TGTGCCAGCTCACCGAACCCCGAGACCCAGTACTTC	CASSPNPETQYF
TRBV30	TRBJ2-2	NA	NA	TGTGCCAGATCTCAGGGGGGGAACACCGGGGAGCTGTTTTTT	CARSQGGNTGELFF
TRBV30	TRBJ1-2	NA	few	TGTGCCTGGAGTGTACTTCGGGGGCAGGGGCCGGGCTACACCTTC	CAWSVLRGQGPGYTF
TRBV2	TRBJ1-1	NA	once	TGTGCCAGCAGGAGACTGACTGAAGCTTTCTTT	CASRRLTEAFF
TRBV11-3	TRBJ2-1	NA	NA	TGTGCCAGCAGCCCCTTAAACTACAATGAGCAGTTCTTC	CASSPLNYNEQFF
TRBV2	TRBJ2-5	TRBD1	NA	TGTGCCAGCAGTACAAACCCGGGACAGGGAGGGCAGACCCAGTACTTC	CASSTNPGQGGQTQYF
TRBV6-5	TRBJ1-5	TRBD1	NA	TGTGCCAGCAGAAGACAGGGACTGGACAATCAGCCCCAGCATTTT	CASRRQGLDNQPQHF
TRBV2	TRBJ2-2	NA	NA	TGTGCCAGCAATAGGGACACCGGGGAGCTGTTTTTT	CASNRDTGELFF
TRBV4-1	TRBJ2-5	NA	NA	TGCGCCAGCAGCCAATACGAGTGGGAGACCCAGTACTTC	CASSQYEWETQYF